One T cell receptor (beta chain) is described in this entry. The germline gives CDR1 SGDLS, CDR2 YYNGEE. V shed 4 bases, J shed 4 bases, and the junction held 7 bases outside the gene matches. The CDR3 is 15 residues long. This record belongs to a study of blood T cell repertoires in COVID-19. The repertoire was sequenced with immunoSEQ multiplex PCR; TCRdb's copy has only in-frame clones and lacks some. The sample holds more than 200,000 clones, roughly nine tenths seen once. This TCR was recovered from a man aged 70 or older with acute or convalescent COVID-19. Sequencing input: peripheral blood. The rearrangement links TRBV9 to TRBJ1-2; 10 bases match TRBD1. The CDR3 sequence: CASSPRQGAFYGYTF. The CDR3 DNA is TGTGCCAGCAGCCCCCGACAGGGGGCGTTCTATGGCTACACCTTC.